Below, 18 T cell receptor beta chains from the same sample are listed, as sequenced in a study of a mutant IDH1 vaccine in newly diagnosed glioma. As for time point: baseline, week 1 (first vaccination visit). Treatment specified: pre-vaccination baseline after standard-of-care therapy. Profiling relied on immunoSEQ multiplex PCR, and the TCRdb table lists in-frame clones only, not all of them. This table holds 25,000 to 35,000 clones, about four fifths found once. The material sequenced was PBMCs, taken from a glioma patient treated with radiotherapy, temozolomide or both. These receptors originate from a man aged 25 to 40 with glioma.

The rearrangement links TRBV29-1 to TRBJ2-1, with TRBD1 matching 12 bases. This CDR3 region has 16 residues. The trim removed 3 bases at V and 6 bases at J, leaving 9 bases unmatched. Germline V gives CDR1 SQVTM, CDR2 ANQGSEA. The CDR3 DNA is TGCAGCGTTGATAGGTCCGGGACAGGGGGCTTCAATGAGCAGTTCTTC. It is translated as CSVDRSGTGGFNEQFF.

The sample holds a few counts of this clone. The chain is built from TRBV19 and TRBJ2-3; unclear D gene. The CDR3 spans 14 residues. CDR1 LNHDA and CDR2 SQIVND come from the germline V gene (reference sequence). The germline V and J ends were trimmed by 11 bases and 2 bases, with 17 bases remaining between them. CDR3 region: CAVGRSRPTDTQYF. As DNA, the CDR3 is TGTGCCGTAGGAAGGAGCAGACCCACAGATACGCAGTATTTT.

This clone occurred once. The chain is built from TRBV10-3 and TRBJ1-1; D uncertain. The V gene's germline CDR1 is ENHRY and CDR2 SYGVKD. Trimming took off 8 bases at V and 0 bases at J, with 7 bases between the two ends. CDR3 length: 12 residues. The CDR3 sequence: CAIEGLNTEAFF. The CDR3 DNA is TGTGCCATCGAGGGCCTGAACACTGAAGCTTTCTTT.

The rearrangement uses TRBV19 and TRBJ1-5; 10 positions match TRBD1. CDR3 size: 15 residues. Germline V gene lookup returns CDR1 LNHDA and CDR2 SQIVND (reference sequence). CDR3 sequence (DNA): TGTGCTACCAGTATGGGACAGGGGATGGATCAGCCCCAGCATTTT. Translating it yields CATSMGQGMDQPQHF.

The CDR3 is CASSLQTGINTEAFF. DNA for the CDR3: TGTGCCAGTAGTCTCCAGACAGGAATTAACACTGAAGCTTTCTTT. The genes are TRBV19 and TRBJ1-1; maybe TRBD1 (6 bases). The ends were cut back, 5 bases at V and 2 bases at J, with 15 bases in the middle. The CDR3 extends over 15 amino acids. Per the germline V gene, CDR1 is LNHDA and CDR2 is SQIVND (reference sequence).

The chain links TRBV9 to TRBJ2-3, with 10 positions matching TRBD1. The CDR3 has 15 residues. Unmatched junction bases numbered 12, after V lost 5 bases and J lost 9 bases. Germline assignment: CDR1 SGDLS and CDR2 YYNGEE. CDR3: CASSGDRGDRGTQYF. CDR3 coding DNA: TGTGCCAGCAGTGGGGACAGGGGTGACCGTGGGACGCAGTATTTT.

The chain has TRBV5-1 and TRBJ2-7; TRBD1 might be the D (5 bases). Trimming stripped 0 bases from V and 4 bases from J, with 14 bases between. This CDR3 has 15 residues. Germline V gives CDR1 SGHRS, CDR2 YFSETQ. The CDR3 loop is CASSLDQGRKYEQYF. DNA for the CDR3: TGCGCCAGCAGCTTGGACCAGGGCAGAAAGTACGAGCAGTACTTC.

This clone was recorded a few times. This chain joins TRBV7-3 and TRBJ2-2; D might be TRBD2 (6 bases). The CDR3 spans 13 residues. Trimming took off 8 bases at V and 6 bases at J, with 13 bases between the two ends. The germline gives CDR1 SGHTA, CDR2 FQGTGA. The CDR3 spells CASGDSNAGELFF. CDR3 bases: TGTGCCAGCGGGGACTCCAACGCCGGGGAGCTGTTTTTT.

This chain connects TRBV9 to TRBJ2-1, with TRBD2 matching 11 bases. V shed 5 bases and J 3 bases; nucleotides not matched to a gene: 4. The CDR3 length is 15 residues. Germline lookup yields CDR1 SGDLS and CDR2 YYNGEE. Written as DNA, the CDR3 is TGTGCCAGCAGTGCTACTAGCGGGGGCTACAATGAGCAGTTCTTC. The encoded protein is CASSATSGGYNEQFF.

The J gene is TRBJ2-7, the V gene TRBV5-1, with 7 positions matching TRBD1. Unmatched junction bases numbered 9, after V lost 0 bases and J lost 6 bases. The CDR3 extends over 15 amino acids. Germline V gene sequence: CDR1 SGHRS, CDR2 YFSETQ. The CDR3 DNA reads TGCGCCAGCAGCTTGGCCACAGGGGCAGTATCCGAGCAGTACTTC. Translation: CASSLATGAVSEQYF.

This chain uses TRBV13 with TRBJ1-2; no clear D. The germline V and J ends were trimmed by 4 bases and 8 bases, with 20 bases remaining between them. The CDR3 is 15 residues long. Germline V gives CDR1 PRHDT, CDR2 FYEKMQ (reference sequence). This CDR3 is CASSSREVWVDGYTF. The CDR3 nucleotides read TGTGCCAGCAGCTCCAGAGAGGTCTGGGTTGACGGCTACACCTTC. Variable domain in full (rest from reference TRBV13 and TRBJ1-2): AAGVIQSPRHLIKEKRETATLKCYPIPRHDTVYWYQQGPGQDPQFLISFYEKMQSDKGSIPDRFSAQQFSDYHSELNMSSLELGDSALYFCASSSREVWVDGYTFGSGTRLTVV.

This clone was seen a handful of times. The CDR3, as DNA: TGCGCCAGCAGTGAGCGGGCCGCAGATACGCAGTATTTT. Translating it yields CASSERAADTQYF. The V and J genes are TRBV10-2 and TRBJ2-3; D gene uncertain. Trimming took off 2 bases at V and 4 bases at J, with 7 bases between the two ends. CDR1 is WSHSY, CDR2 SAAADI, per germline. This CDR3 contains 13 residues.

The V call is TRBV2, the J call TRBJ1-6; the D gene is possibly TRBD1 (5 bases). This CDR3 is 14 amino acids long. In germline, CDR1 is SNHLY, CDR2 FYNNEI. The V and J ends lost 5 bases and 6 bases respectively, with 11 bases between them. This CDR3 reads CASSREGRNSPLHF. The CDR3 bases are TGTGCCAGCAGTCGAGAGGGGCGTAATTCACCCCTCCACTTT. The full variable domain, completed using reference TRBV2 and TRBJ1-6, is EPEVTQTPSHQVTQMGQEVILRCVPISNHLYFYWYRQILGQKVEFLVSFYNNEISEKSEIFDDQFSVERPDGSNFTLKIRSTKLEDSAMYFCASSREGRNSPLHFGNGTRLTVT.

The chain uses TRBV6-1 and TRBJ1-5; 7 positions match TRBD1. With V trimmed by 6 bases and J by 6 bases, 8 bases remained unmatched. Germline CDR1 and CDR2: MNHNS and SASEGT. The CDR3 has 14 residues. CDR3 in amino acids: CASRTDREAQPQHF. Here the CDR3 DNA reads TGTGCCAGCAGGACAGACAGGGAGGCTCAGCCCCAGCATTTT.

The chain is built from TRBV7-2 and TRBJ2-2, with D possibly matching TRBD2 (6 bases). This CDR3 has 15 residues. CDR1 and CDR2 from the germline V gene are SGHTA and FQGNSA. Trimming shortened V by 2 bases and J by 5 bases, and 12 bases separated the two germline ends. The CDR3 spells CASSLTRDRTGELFF. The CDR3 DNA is TGTGCCAGCAGCTTAACGCGGGACCGAACCGGGGAGCTGTTTTTT.

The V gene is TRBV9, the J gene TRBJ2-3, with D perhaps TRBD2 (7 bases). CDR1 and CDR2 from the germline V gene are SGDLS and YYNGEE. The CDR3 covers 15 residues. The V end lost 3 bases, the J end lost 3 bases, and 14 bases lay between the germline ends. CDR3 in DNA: TGTGCCAGCAGCGAAGAGGGGGGGCAAACAGATACGCAGTATTTT. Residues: CASSEEGGQTDTQYF.

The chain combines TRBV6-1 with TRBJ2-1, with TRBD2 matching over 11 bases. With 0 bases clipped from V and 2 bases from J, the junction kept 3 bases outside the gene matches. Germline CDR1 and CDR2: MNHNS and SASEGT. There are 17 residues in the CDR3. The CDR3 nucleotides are TGTGCCAGCAGTGAAGCCGGTAGCGGGGGGGCCTACAATGAGCAGTTCTTC. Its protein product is CASSEAGSGGAYNEQFF.

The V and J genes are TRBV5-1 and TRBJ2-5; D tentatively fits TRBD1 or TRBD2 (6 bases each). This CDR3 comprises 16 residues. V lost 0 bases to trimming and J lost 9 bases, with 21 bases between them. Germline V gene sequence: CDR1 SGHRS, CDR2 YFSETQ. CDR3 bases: TGCGCCAGCAGCTTGGGAATCGGACGGGGGCTAGGGGCCCAGTACTTC. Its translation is CASSLGIGRGLGAQYF. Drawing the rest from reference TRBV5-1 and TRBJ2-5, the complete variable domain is KAGVTQTPRYLIKTRGQQVTLSCSPISGHRSVSWYQQTPGQGLQFLFEYFSETQRNKGNFPGRFSGRQFSNSRSEMNVSTLELGDSALYLCASSLGIGRGLGAQYFGPGTRLLVL.